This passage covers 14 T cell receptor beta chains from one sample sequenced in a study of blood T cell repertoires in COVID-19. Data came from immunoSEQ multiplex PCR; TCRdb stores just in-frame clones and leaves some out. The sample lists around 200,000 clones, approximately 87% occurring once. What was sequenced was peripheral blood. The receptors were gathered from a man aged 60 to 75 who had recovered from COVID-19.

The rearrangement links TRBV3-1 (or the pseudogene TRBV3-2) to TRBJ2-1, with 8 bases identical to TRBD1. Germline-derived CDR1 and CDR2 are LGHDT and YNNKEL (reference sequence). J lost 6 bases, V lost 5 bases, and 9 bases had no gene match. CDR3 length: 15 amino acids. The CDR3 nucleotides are TGTGCCAGCAGCTATTTCCGGGACAGGAGCAATGAGCAGTTCTTC. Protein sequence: CASSYFRDRSNEQFF.

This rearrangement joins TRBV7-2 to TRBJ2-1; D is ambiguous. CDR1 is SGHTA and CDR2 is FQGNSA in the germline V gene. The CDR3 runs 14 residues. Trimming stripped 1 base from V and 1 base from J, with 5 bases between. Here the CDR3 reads CASSLDRSYNEQFF. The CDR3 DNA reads TGTGCCAGCAGCTTAGACAGATCCTACAATGAGCAGTTCTTC.

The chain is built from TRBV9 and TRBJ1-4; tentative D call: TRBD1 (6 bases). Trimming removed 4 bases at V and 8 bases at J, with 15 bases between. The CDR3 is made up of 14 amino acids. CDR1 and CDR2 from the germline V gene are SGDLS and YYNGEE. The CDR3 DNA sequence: TGTGCCAGCAGCCGAGCGGGGGGCAACGAAAAACTGTTTTTT. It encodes CASSRAGGNEKLFF. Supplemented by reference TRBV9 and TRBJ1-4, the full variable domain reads DSGVTQTPKHLITATGQRVTLRCSPRSGDLSVYWYQQSLDQGLQFLIQYYNGEERAKGNILERFSAQQFPDLHSELNLSSLELGDSALYFCASSRAGGNEKLFFGSGTQLSVL.

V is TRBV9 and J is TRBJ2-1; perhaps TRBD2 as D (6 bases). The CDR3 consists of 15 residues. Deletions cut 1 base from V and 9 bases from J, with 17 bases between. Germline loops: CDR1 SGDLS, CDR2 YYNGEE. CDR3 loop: CASSVSQGLPGEQFF. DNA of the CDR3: TGTGCCAGCAGCGTAAGCCAGGGACTCCCGGGTGAGCAGTTCTTC. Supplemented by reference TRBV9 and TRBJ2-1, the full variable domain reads DSGVTQTPKHLITATGQRVTLRCSPRSGDLSVYWYQQSLDQGLQFLIQYYNGEERAKGNILERFSAQQFPDLHSELNLSSLELGDSALYFCASSVSQGLPGEQFFGPGTRLTVL.

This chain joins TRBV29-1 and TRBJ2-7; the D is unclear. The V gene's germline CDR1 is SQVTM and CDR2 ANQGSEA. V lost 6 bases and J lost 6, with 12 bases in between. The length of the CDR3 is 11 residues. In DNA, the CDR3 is TGCAGCGTCGCTCAGAGGCGCGAGCAGTACTTC. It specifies CSVAQRREQYF.

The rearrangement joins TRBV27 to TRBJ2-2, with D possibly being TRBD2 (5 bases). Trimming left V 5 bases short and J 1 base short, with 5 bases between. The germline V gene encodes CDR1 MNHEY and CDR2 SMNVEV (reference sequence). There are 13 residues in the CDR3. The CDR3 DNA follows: TGTGCCAGCAGTGGACTGAACACCGGGGAGCTGTTTTTT. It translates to CASSGLNTGELFF.

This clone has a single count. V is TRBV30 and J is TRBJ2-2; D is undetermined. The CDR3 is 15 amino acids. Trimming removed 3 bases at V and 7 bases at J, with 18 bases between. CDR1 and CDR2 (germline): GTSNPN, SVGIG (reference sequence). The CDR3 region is CAWRDKPRILGELFF. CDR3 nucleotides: TGTGCCTGGAGAGACAAGCCCAGGATCCTCGGGGAGCTGTTTTTT.

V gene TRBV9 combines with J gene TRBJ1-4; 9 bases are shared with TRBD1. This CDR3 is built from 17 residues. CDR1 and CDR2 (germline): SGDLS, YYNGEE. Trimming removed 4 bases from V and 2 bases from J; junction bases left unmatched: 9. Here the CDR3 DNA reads TGTGCCAGCAGCCCCGCGGGACAGGGAGCCACTAATGAAAAACTGTTTTTT. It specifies CASSPAGQGATNEKLFF.

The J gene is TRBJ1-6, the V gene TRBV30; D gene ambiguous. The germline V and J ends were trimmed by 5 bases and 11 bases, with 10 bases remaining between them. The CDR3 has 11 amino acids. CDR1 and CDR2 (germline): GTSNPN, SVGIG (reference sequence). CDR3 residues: CAWGPGTPLHF. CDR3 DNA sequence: TGTGCCTGGGGACCCGGGACACCCCTCCACTTT.

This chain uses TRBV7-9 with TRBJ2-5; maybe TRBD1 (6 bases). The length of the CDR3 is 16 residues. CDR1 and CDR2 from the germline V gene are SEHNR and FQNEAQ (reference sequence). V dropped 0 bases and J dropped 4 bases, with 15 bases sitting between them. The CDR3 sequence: CASSLALSQGRETQYF. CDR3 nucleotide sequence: TGTGCCAGCAGCTTAGCGCTAAGCCAGGGGAGAGAGACCCAGTACTTC.

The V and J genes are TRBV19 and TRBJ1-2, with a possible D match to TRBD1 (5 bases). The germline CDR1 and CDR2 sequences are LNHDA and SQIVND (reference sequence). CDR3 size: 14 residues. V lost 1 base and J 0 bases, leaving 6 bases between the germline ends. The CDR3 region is CASSIGGTNYGYTF. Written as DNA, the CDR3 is TGTGCCAGTAGTATAGGGGGCACTAACTATGGCTACACCTTC.

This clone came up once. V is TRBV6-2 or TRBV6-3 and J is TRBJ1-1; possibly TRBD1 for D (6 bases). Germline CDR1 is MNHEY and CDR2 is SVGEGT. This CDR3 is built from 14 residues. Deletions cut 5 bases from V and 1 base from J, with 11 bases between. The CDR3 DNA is TGTGCCAGCAGTCCACAGGGAAGGAACACTGAAGCTTTCTTT. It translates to CASSPQGRNTEAFF.

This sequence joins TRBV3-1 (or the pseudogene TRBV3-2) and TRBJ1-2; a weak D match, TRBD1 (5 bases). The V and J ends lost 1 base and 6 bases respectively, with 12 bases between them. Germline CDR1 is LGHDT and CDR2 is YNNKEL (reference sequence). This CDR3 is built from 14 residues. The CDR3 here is CASSQGQGFDGYTF. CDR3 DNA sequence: TGTGCCAGCAGCCAAGGGCAGGGCTTCGATGGCTACACCTTC.

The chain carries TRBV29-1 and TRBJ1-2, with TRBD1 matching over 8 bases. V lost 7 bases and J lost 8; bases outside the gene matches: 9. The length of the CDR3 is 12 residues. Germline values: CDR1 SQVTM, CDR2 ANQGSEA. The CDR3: CSALNAGGGYTF. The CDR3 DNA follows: TGCAGCGCCCTTAATGCAGGGGGCGGCTACACCTTC. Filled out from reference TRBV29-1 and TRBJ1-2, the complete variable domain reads SAVISQKPSRDICQRGTSLTIQCQVDSQVTMMFWYRQQPGQSLTLIATANQGSEATYESGFVIDKFPISRPNLTFSTLTVSNMSPEDSSIYLCSALNAGGGYTFGSGTRLTVV.